These T cell receptor beta chains were read from a single sample in a study of T cell changes during pregnancy in multiple sclerosis. The protocol was immunoSEQ multiplex PCR, while the TCRdb copy is restricted to in-frame clones and leaves out a portion. The sample includes 85,000 to 100,000 clones, approximately 92% of them seen just once. The material was peripheral blood, obtained after pregnancy. The receptor source for this set is a female donor with multiple sclerosis, enrolled in a pregnancy study. Both conserved end residues are part of each CDR3. A D gene is named only where the DNA matches it firmly. Expanded clones are given a class, and other clones once, few, many or no size at all.

J gene	D gene	V gene	clone size	CDR3 DNA	CDR3 protein
TRBJ2-3	TRBD1	TRBV10-3	once	TGTGCCGTGGGGTGGGGACAGGGAGTAGATACGCAGTATTTT	CAVGWGQGVDTQYF
TRBJ2-6	NA	TRBV5-6	NA	TGTGCCAGCAGCTTGGCCATCCAATCTGGGGCCAACGTCCTGACTTTC	CASSLAIQSGANVLTF
TRBJ2-2	TRBD2	TRBV7-8	NA	TGTGCCAGCAGCAGGGGACTAGCGGGGGGGCCGTCGGGGGAGCTGTTTTTT	CASSRGLAGGPSGELFF
TRBJ1-6	TRBD1	TRBV7-2	once	TGTGCCAGCAGCTTTTATTACCGGGACAGTATCCACTTT	CASSFYYRDSIHF
TRBJ2-5	TRBD2	TRBV5-1	NA	TGCGCCAGCAGCGGGGGACTAGGCGGGCAAGAGACCCAGTACTTC	CASSGGLGGQETQYF
TRBJ2-1	TRBD2	TRBV12-5	NA	TGTGCTAGTGGGCTCCTGGGACTAGCGGGAGTGAATGAGCAGTTCTTC	CASGLLGLAGVNEQFF
TRBJ1-5	NA	TRBV27	NA	TGTGCCAGCAGTTTAGGGCTAAGCAATCAGCCCCAGCATTTT	CASSLGLSNQPQHF
TRBJ2-5	TRBD2	TRBV30	NA	TGTGCCTGGAGTGGGGGACTAGCGGGATTAGAGACCCAGTACTTC	CAWSGGLAGLETQYF
TRBJ2-5	TRBD1	TRBV6-5	NA	TGTGCCGTAGACAGGGTTGAGACCCAGTACTTC	CAVDRVETQYF
TRBJ2-1	TRBD2	TRBV2	NA	TGTGCCAGCAGGCCGGGACTAGCGGGAGTGGATGAGCAGTTCTTC	CASRPGLAGVDEQFF
TRBJ1-1	TRBD1	TRBV7-2	NA	TGTGCCAGCAGCTCCTACGACAGGGTCACTGAAGCTTTCTTT	CASSSYDRVTEAFF
TRBJ1-2	TRBD1	TRBV6-1	NA	TGTGCCAGCATCCCAACCGGGACAGGCAACTATGGCTACACCTTC	CASIPTGTGNYGYTF
TRBJ1-3	NA	TRBV5-4	few	TGTGCCAGCAGCCCCCGGGACTTTGGAAACACCATATATTTT	CASSPRDFGNTIYF
TRBJ1-6	TRBD1	TRBV7-9	NA	TGTGCCAGCAGCTTAGGTCAGGGGGTGGGTTCACCCCTCCACTTT	CASSLGQGVGSPLHF
TRBJ2-3	TRBD2	TRBV5-1	NA	TGCGCCAGCAGCCATGCCGGGACTAGCGCGACCGATACGCAGTATTTT	CASSHAGTSATDTQYF
TRBJ2-1	TRBD1	TRBV11-3	NA	TGTGCCAGCAGGGCCGGGACAGCGTCTTACAATGAGCAGTTCTTC	CASRAGTASYNEQFF
TRBJ2-1	NA	TRBV29-1	NA	TGCAGCGTGGACGGGGGGCAGAAGTTCTTC	CSVDGGQKFF
TRBJ1-2	NA	TRBV5-1	NA	TGCGCCAGCAGCTTGGGGCAGGAATCATCCTATGGCTACACCTTC	CASSLGQESSYGYTF
TRBJ1-1	NA	TRBV6-5	NA	TGTGCCAGCAGCCCTACAGGGAACACTGAAGCTTTCTTT	CASSPTGNTEAFF
TRBJ1-2	NA	TRBV6-5	NA	TGTGCCAGCACCCCCGATCCAGGGAAGAGGTATGGCTACACCTTC	CASTPDPGKRYGYTF
TRBJ1-1	NA	TRBV2	many	TGTGCCAGCAGTCCGGGACAGAACACTGAAGCTTTCTTT	CASSPGQNTEAFF
TRBJ1-5	NA	TRBV10-3	NA	TGTGCCATCAGTGAGCGTAATAGCAATCAGCCCCAGCATTTT	CAISERNSNQPQHF
TRBJ1-1	NA	TRBV7-9	NA	TGTGCCAGCAGCGTCGACAGGTTCCCGTTCCCCTCGAACACTGAAGCTTTCTTT	CASSVDRFPFPSNTEAFF
TRBJ2-7	TRBD1	TRBV19	NA	TGTGCCAGTAGTCCCCTAGGGACAGGGCCTTCCTACGAGCAGTACTTC	CASSPLGTGPSYEQYF
TRBJ2-1	NA	TRBV10-2	NA	TGCGCCAGCACCAGGGACAATGAGCAGTTCTTC	CASTRDNEQFF
TRBJ2-5	NA	TRBV6-5	once	TGTGCCAGCAGTCTGGCCGGGGAGACCCAGTACTTC	CASSLAGETQYF
TRBJ2-5	TRBD1	TRBV5-6	NA	TGTGCCAGCAGCTTGCCTCTTTGGGGACAGGGAGAGACCCAGTACTTC	CASSLPLWGQGETQYF
TRBJ2-1	NA	TRBV5-1	NA	TGCGCCAGCAGCTTGGCAGGTGTCAAGGCGTTGGAGCAGTTCTTC	CASSLAGVKALEQFF
TRBJ1-2	NA	TRBV19	once	TGTGCCAGTAGTATAGGGTCAGGGGACTATGGCTACACCTTC	CASSIGSGDYGYTF
TRBJ2-2	NA	TRBV2	NA	TGTGTCTCAGAACCAGGGCCGGTGGCCGGGGAGCTGTTTTTT	CVSEPGPVAGELFF
TRBJ1-1	NA	TRBV30	many	TGTGCCTGGAAGCGCAGCTCGGGTGAAGCTTTCTTT	CAWKRSSGEAFF
TRBJ2-7	TRBD1	TRBV5-6	NA	TGTGCCAGCAGCTTGGGGCTGGGACAGGGGGCGTTCGAGCAGTACTTC	CASSLGLGQGAFEQYF
TRBJ2-5	TRBD1	TRBV5-6	NA	TGTGCCAGCACCCCGGGACAGGCCGCGGCCCAGTACTTC	CASTPGQAAAQYF
TRBJ1-1	NA	TRBV21-1	NA	TGTGCCCCCCCGACAGACGCGTTCGGCACTGAAGCTTTCTTT	CAPPTDAFGTEAFF
TRBJ1-6	NA	TRBV6-6	NA	TGTGCCAGCAGTTACGTAAGTCCGACTCCGGATTCACCCCTCCACTTT	CASSYVSPTPDSPLHF
TRBJ1-4	TRBD1	TRBV27	NA	TGTGCCAGCAGATGGCGGGGACAGGGGGAAAAACTGTTTTTT	CASRWRGQGEKLFF
TRBJ1-3	NA	TRBV11-2	once	TGTGCCAGCAGGGCCCAGGGAAAAACTGGAAACACCATATATTTT	CASRAQGKTGNTIYF
TRBJ2-3	TRBD2	TRBV29-1	NA	TGCAGCGTTCTCCCCCTAGCGGGCACAGATACGCAGTATTTT	CSVLPLAGTDTQYF
TRBJ2-7	NA	TRBV9	NA	TGTGCCAGCAGCGTATCCGGGAGTAGGTACGAGCAGTACTTC	CASSVSGSRYEQYF
TRBJ1-3	TRBD1	TRBV19	NA	TGTGCCACCCGGGACAGGGGAGGAAACACCATATATTTT	CATRDRGGNTIYF
TRBJ1-6	NA	TRBV13	NA	TGTGCCAGCAGCTTACGGAACAGGCCTCTTTCACCCCTCCACTTT	CASSLRNRPLSPLHF